The present TCR beta chain was sequenced within a study of blood T cell repertoires in COVID-19. Background on the study: Collection of acute and convalescent COVID-19 samples took place in the United States, Italy and Spain.

This clone was detected only once. The assay was immunoSEQ multiplex PCR, and TCRdb's table has in-frame clones only and misses some. The table shows around 94,000 clones, with approximately 91% occurring only once. CDR1 is LNHDA and CDR2 is SQIVND in the germline V gene (reference sequence). The CDR3 runs 14 residues. Trimming pared 2 bases from V and 1 base from J, leaving 8 bases between. The sequence derives from a man younger than 35 with acute or convalescent COVID-19. The sequenced sample consisted of peripheral blood. The chain uses TRBV19 and TRBJ1-1, with D possibly matching TRBD1 (5 bases). CDR3 residues: CASSIQGGNTEAFF. The DNA for the CDR3 is TGTGCCAGTAGTATACAGGGAGGGAACACTGAAGCTTTCTTT.